This record looks at one T cell receptor beta chain sequence and its context. Its target is unknown. Sequencing used immunoSEQ multiplex PCR; TCRdb keeps in-frame clones, though not all of them. The repertoire holds around 4,000 clones, roughly 73% seen once, with approximately 10% in the top ten. Adult allogeneic hematopoietic cell transplant recipients with steroid-refractory graft-versus-host disease were prospectively enrolled for research autopsy. The sample is drawn from a study of tissue T cells after allogeneic stem cell transplantation. Regarding the study as a whole: Shared clones across patients were few; motif clustering revealed tissue-specific shared signatures. Anatomically similar tissues had similar TCR repertoires within each patient.

This CDR3 region has 15 residues. V gave up 2 bases and J gave up 7 bases; unmatched junction bases: 7. Looked up from germline, CDR1 is SNHLY and CDR2 is FYNNEI. The sequencing here drew on esophageal tissue, taken at autopsy. This chain links TRBV2 with TRBJ2-4; 8 nucleotides line up with TRBD1. The TCR sequence derives from an older male patient with steroid-refractory graft-versus-host disease after an allogeneic stem cell transplant. The T cells may partly be graft donor cells. The CDR3 sequence: CASSESRGRSNIQYF. The CDR3 DNA is TGTGCCAGCAGTGAAAGCAGGGGGCGGTCGAACATTCAGTACTTC.